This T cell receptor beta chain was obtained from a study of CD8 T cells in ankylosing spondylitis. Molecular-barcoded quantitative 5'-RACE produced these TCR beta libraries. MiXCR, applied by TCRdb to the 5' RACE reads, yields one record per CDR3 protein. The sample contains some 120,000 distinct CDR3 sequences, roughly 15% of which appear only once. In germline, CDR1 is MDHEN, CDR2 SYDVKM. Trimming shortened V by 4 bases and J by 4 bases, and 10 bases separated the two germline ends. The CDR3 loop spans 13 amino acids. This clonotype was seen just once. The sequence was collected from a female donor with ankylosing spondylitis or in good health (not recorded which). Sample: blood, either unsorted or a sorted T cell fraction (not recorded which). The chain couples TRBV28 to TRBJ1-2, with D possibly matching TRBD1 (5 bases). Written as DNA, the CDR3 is TGTGCCAGCAGTTCAGGGATCGGCTATGGCTACACCTTC. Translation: CASSSGIGYGYTF.